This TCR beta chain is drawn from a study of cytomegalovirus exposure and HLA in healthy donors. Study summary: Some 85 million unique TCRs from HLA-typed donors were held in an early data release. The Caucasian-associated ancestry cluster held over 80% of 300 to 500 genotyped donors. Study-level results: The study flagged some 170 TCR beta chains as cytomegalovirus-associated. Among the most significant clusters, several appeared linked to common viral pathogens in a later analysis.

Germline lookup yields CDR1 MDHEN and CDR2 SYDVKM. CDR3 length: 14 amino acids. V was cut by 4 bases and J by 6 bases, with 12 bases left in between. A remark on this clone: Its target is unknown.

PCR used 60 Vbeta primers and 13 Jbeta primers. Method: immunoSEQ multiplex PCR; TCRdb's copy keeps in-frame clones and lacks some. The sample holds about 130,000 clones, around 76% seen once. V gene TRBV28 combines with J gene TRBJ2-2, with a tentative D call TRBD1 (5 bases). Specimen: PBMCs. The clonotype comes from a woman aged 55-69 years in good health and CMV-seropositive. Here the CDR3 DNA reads TGTGCCAGCAGTTCCCAGGGTGGGGCCGGGGAGCTGTTTTTT. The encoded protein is CASSSQGGAGELFF.